This T cell receptor beta chain derives from a study of human T cells and chemical hapten exposure. The study's findings and limits: Expanded TCRs made up significantly more big CDR3 similarity clusters than controls did.

This clonotype was detected only a few times. Antigen specificity is unknown. Each CDR3 protein is one row after TCRdb ran MiXCR on the RACE reads. Of roughly 140,000 distinct CDR3 sequences listed, approximately 12% are singletons. The time point here: patch test 2, 6 weeks after DPC sensitization. Treatment given: therapeutic diphenylcyclopropenone sensitization with weekly scalp DPC. The CDR3 covers 12 residues. With 4 bases removed from V and 7 bases from J, the gap between germline ends came to 5 bases. The germline gives CDR1 SEHNR, CDR2 FQNEAQ (reference sequence). The J gene is TRBJ1-6, the V gene TRBV7-9; D is ambiguous. The clonotype originates from a woman aged 50 to 60 with alopecia areata. Some clones in this sample may be carry-over from other donors' samples. This sample comprised whole blood, obtained in connection with sensitization to the hapten diphenylcyclopropenone (DPC). The CDR3 sequence is CASSYQNSPLHF. The CDR3 nucleotides are TGTGCCAGCAGCTACCAAAATTCACCCCTCCACTTT. The full variable domain, completed using reference TRBV7-9 and TRBJ1-6, is DTGVSQNPRHKITKRGQNVTFRCDPISEHNRLYWYRQTLGQGPEFLTYFQNEAQLEKSRLLSDRFSAERPKGSFSTLEIQRTEQGDSAMYLCASSYQNSPLHFGNGTRLTVT.